This paragraph covers one T cell receptor (beta chain) sequence. In the original processing: Amplification of reference gene primers provided the estimated nucleated cell counts. Data came from immunoSEQ multiplex PCR; TCRdb stores just in-frame clones and leaves some out. V and J calls and clone size come straight from that table; D and trimming were deduced from the DNA. The sample contains about 160,000 clones, 85% of which appear only once. The data were obtained in a study of blood T cell repertoires in COVID-19. Study-level information: From T cells, B-cell-depleted T cells, or PBMCs came the material, which was cDNA or gDNA.

The V gene end was trimmed by 1 base and the J gene end by 2 bases; junction bases not matched to a gene: 7. The CDR3 is 16 residues long. Germline V gene sequence: CDR1 LGHDT, CDR2 YNNKEL (reference sequence). Sequencing used peripheral blood. This receptor was obtained from a human donor with acute or convalescent COVID-19. The donor label of this sample is uncertain. This chain connects TRBV3-1 (or the pseudogene TRBV3-2) to TRBJ2-5, with 7 bases identical to TRBD2. DNA for the CDR3: TGTGCCAGCAGCCAAGCGGGGGGAAGGCAACAAGAGACCCAGTACTTC. Translated, it gives CASSQAGGRQQETQYF.